This T cell receptor (beta chain) was found in a study of PD-L1 blockade in urothelial cancer (dated by TCRdb to the late 2010s). With respect to the entire study: Every patient began therapy at some point between 2013 and 2015 and was given atezolizumab 1,200 mg intravenously every 3 weeks. Twenty-five of 29 patients were identified as males with urothelial cancer of bladder origin, and a prior smoking history was reported by 18 of 29 patients. An ECOG performance status of 0 or 1 was recorded for the patients, and 0 to 3 prior chemotherapy regimens had been received by the patients. Blood samples were analyzed 3 weeks after the start of treatment (second dose) and 6 weeks after the start of treatment. Blood samples yielded a median of around 150,000 T cells and more than 80,000 unique TCRs, with median clonality approximately 0.08. An exploratory multi-omic analysis was conducted of the somatic, immune and clinical correlates of response to PD-L1 blockade with atezolizumab in urothelial cancer. Pretreatment tumor samples, along with matched peripheral blood collected serially before and after atezolizumab treatment, underwent TCR sequencing. Durable clinical benefit meant progression-free survival longer than 6 months, and TCR features were also tested against progression-free and overall survival. In the same patients who had TCR sequencing, pretreatment tumors also underwent whole exome sequencing and RNA sequencing. Nine patients achieved durable clinical benefit and approximately 20 did not. Approximately 29 patients had pretreatment blood TCR-seq, about 25 had at least one posttreatment blood collection, and about 25 had tumor TCR-seq. Overall study results and their limits: Because the sample size was small (n ≈ 28) and many of the analyses were exploratory, the results are meant to be hypothesis-generating. Patients with durable benefit showed greater expansion of tumor-associated TCR clones in peripheral blood 3 weeks after starting treatment (n of about 20, p = 0.022). A pretreatment peripheral blood TCR clonality below the median was linked to improved progression-free and overall survival.

Synthetic TCR analog templates were spiked into each PCR so that absolute template abundance could be estimated from read counts. The immunoSEQ assay was used to amplify TCRbeta CDR3 regions from genomic DNA with bias-controlled V and J gene primers. Rearranged TCRbeta segments were sequenced at approximately 20X coverage. On the study's bioinformatics: Sequencing errors were corrected by clustering, and CDR3s were annotated against IMGT so that V, D and J genes could be assigned. Only productive TCRbeta rearrangements were used in downstream analyses, excluding out-of-frame or stop-codon sequences. To compute clonality, Shannon entropy was normalized by the log of the number of unique productive sequences and then subtracted from one. Fisher's exact test with Benjamini-Hochberg correction, using a cutoff of adjusted p below 0.01, was how clones that differed between time points or between blood and tumor were identified. The table comes from immuneACCESS by way of TCRdb, which keeps in-frame sequences with V and J called. Part of the clones is missing from these tables; in studies checked, under half for an unresolved V gene and the rest for unknown reasons. V and J calls and clone size come straight from that table; D and trimming were deduced from the DNA. This sample lists 50,000 to 65,000 clones; 70% to 90% were detected once. 2.5% to 3.5% of the sample is in the top ten clones.

The germline V gene sets CDR1 to MDHEN and CDR2 to SYDVKM. V lost 3 bases and J lost 4 bases, and the count of bases not matched to a germline gene is 10. The CDR3 starts with the cysteine, ends with the phenylalanine, and has 17 residues. The entry retains the CDR3 DNA only, 51 bases that are in frame from base 1. A remark on this clone: Its antigen is unknown. No much larger clone exists at a distance of one base, and base qualities are not known.

The cohort comprised nearly 30 patients with locally advanced or metastatic urothelial carcinoma treated at Memorial Sloan Kettering on a trial protocol. Peripheral blood mononuclear cells were collected pretreatment and during treatment, with between 1 and 8 total time points obtained per patient. The Qiagen DNeasy Blood extraction kit was used to purify genomic DNA from total PBMCs and from tumor samples. PBMCs were collected pretreatment and during treatment, and were isolated and stored as previously described. The TCR comes from a man aged 45-65 years with urothelial cancer. Sequenced here: PBMCs, sampled around atezolizumab (anti-PD-L1) treatment. In this chain, TRBV28 is recombined with TRBJ2-5; 11 nucleotides in the junction match TRBD2. CDR3 reads: CASSFPGSGRALETQYF. The DNA sequence is TGTGCCAGCAGTTTCCCGGGTAGCGGGAGGGCCTTAGAGACCCAGTACTTC. The full variable domain, with segments outside the CDR3 supplied by the reference TRBV28 and TRBJ2-5 proteins, appears as DVKVTQSSRYLVKRTGEKVFLECVQDMDHENMFWYRQDPGLGLRLIYFSYDVKMKEKGDIPEGYSVSREKKERFSLILESASTNQTSMYLCASSFPGSGRALETQYFGPGTRLLVL.